This T cell receptor beta chain was retrieved from a study of shared clonotypes between healthy human individuals. Whole-study context: Each donor had three CD4 naive, three CD4 memory, two CD8 naive and one CD8 memory plate. Findings and limits, study-wide: Rarefaction demonstrated incomplete sorted-subset sequencing despite large depth.

The CDR3 length is 14 residues. V was trimmed by 3 bases and J by 2 bases, leaving 11 bases between them. Per the germline V gene, CDR1 is MNHEY and CDR2 is SMNVEV (reference sequence). As regards this clone: The antigen remains undetermined.

Method: immunoSEQ multiplex PCR; TCRdb's copy keeps in-frame clones and lacks some. The sample has around 1.9 million clones, 85% to 95% seen once; the top ten hold over 1.5%. It was CD45RO-negative cells, positively selected for CCR7, that made up naive CD8 cells, with terminally differentiated effector memory CD45RA+ cells excluded. The source is a man aged 18 to 35 in good health. Some clones in this sample may be carry-over from other donors' samples. The genes are TRBV27 and TRBJ2-7; D gene ambiguous. Sequences were obtained from naive CD8+ T cells from PBMCs. CDR3 protein: CASSLSSEAYEQYF. The DNA of the CDR3 is TGTGCCAGCAGTTTGTCAAGTGAGGCCTACGAGCAGTACTTC.